What follows is one TCR beta chain and its context. The data were taken from a study of blood T cell repertoires in COVID-19. Overall study: COVID-19 samples collected from the United States, Italy and Spain covered acute and convalescent phases. Sample material is recorded as cDNA or gDNA derived from T cells, B-cell-depleted T cells, or PBMCs.

Germline V lookup: CDR1 SGHRS, CDR2 YFSETQ. The ends were cut back, 0 bases at V and 6 bases at J, with 15 bases in the middle. The CDR3 spans 15 residues. Authors' analysis steps: Scientists estimated how many nucleated cells there were by amplifying reference gene primers. Sequenced by immunoSEQ multiplex PCR; TCRdb stores in-frame clones only, minus some. V, J and clone size were drawn from that table, and D and trimming were deduced from the DNA. Seen here are roughly 150,000 clones, 87% observed once, and the top ten hold around 6.1%. The V gene is TRBV5-1, the J gene TRBJ1-1, with D perhaps TRBD1 (5 bases). The TCR originated in an older man with acute or convalescent COVID-19. The material sequenced was peripheral blood. The CDR3 here is CASSLERAGDAEAFF. CDR3 nucleotide sequence: TGCGCCAGCAGCTTGGAAAGGGCGGGGGACGCTGAAGCTTTCTTT.